The 27 T cell receptor beta chains reported below all come from one sample, sequenced in a study of T cells in Graves' hyperthyroidism and ophthalmopathy. From RNA transcripts, TCR beta CDR3 regions were amplified. Initially, a first-round RT-PCR of the TCR CDR3 employed the HTBI primer set. From the multiplex PCR reads, TCRdb called clonotypes with MiXCR, one entry per CDR3 protein. The sample yields 500,000 to 600,000 distinct CDR3 sequences, around 46% seen once. The specimen was peripheral blood or thyroid tissue (not recorded which). These receptors came from a woman aged 18-30 years with Graves' hyperthyroidism.

The chain couples TRBV6-1 to TRBJ1-2; the D gene is possibly TRBD1 (5 bases). The length of the CDR3 is 12 residues. Trimming pared 8 bases from V and 8 bases from J, leaving 15 bases between. Germline assignment: CDR1 MNHNS and CDR2 SASEGT. The CDR3 region has the DNA TGTGCCAGCGCCGGGACTAGCCGGGGCTACACCTTC. Residues: CASAGTSRGYTF.

This sequence joins TRBV6-5 and TRBJ2-7; D is possibly TRBD2 (6 bases). Per the germline V gene, CDR1 is MNHEY and CDR2 is SVGAGI. Trimming cost V 0 bases and J 5 bases, with 14 bases left between them. The CDR3 extends over 15 amino acids. CDR3 DNA: TGTGCCAGCAGTTACTCAGGAGGGAAGGACCACGAGCAGTACTTC. This gives the protein CASSYSGGKDHEQYF.

This clonotype came up many times. The V call is TRBV30, the J call TRBJ1-1; D remains ambiguous. The CDR3 extends over 14 amino acids. CDR1 is GTSNPN, CDR2 SVGIG, per germline (reference sequence). V lost 0 bases to trimming and J lost 1 base, with 9 bases between them. CDR3 coding DNA: TGTGCCTGGAGTGTGTGGACCTCGAACACTGAAGCTTTCTTT. As protein: CAWSVWTSNTEAFF.

This clonotype was seen more than once but under ten times. A much more abundant neighbour one base away suggests this may be a read error. This chain connects TRBV20-1 to TRBJ2-5, with 8 positions matching TRBD2. This CDR3 spans 13 amino acids. Germline CDR1 reads DFQATT; CDR2 reads SNEGSKA (reference sequence). The CDR3 sequence: CSAYTGGQETQHF. The CDR3 DNA reads as TGCAGTGCTTATACGGGAGGGCAAGAGACCCAGCACTTC.

Many counts were recorded for this clonotype. The V call is TRBV5-1, the J call TRBJ1-1; the D gene is possibly TRBD1 (6 bases). CDR1 is SGHRS, CDR2 YFSETQ, per germline. The germline V and J ends were trimmed by 1 base and 8 bases, with 9 bases remaining between them. The CDR3 has 12 residues. The CDR3 is CASSLTGREAFF. CDR3 DNA sequence: TGCGCCAGCAGCTTGACAGGGAGAGAAGCTTTCTTT.

This clonotype was seen at least ten times. The chain combines TRBV6-5 with TRBJ2-5, with TRBD1 matching over 10 bases. The CDR3 spans 15 residues. V shed 2 bases and J 5 bases; nucleotides not matched to a gene: 5. Per the germline V gene, CDR1 is MNHEY and CDR2 is SVGAGI. CDR3 in amino acids: CASSYETGGQETQYF. CDR3 nucleotide sequence: TGTGCCAGCAGTTACGAGACAGGGGGCCAGGAGACCCAGTACTTC.

The V call is TRBV20-1, the J call TRBJ2-7; TRBD1 aligns across 8 bases. The V and J ends lost 0 bases and 5 bases, in that order; junction bases with no gene match: 9. The CDR3 is 15 amino acids. Per germline, CDR1 DFQATT and CDR2 SNEGSKA (reference sequence). The CDR3 reads CSAREWGQGADEQYF. As DNA, the CDR3 is TGCAGTGCTAGAGAATGGGGCCAGGGGGCAGACGAGCAGTACTTC.

This clonotype was seen a single time. This likely comes from a read error, as the CDR3 has no conserved phenylalanine or tryptophan at its end. The V and J genes are TRBV6-1 and TRBJ2-3, with 9 bases fitting TRBD1. Trimming removed 5 bases from V and 1 base from J; junction bases left unmatched: 1. The CDR3 is 14 amino acids. CDR1 and CDR2 (germline): MNHNS, SASEGT. The CDR3 coding sequence is TGTGCCAGCAGTAGGACAGGGGGCACAGATACGCAGTATTTG. Translating gives CASSRTGGTDTQYL.

Many counts were recorded for this clonotype. The rearrangement uses TRBV7-2 and TRBJ1-5, with D perhaps matching TRBD1 (5 bases). This CDR3 contains 14 residues. V lost 1 base and J 6 bases, leaving 10 bases between the germline ends. The germline gives CDR1 SGHTA, CDR2 FQGNSA. The CDR3 DNA follows: TGTGCCAGCAGCTTAGTGAGTAGGGGTCAGCCCCAGCATTTT. Its translation: CASSLVSRGQPQHF.

Regarding this clonotype: One end of the junction does not line up with germline, which may come from a read error. The CDR3 sequence is CASSLVARGLTEAFF. The CDR3 DNA sequence: TGTGCCAGCAGCTTAGTGGCCAGGGGTCTAACGGAAGCCTTCTTT. V is TRBV11-2 and J is TRBJ1-1, with D tentatively TRBD1 (6 bases). The germline gives CDR1 SGHAT, CDR2 FQNNGV. CDR3 size: 15 residues.

As regards this clonotype: One junction end disagrees with the germline gene, perhaps due to a read error. The V gene is TRBV5-1, the J gene TRBJ1-2, with 7 nucleotides matching TRBD1. There are 15 residues in the CDR3. Germline CDR1 is SGHRS and CDR2 is YFSETQ. CDR3 in amino acids: CAGSRPEGAFYGHTF. CDR3 nucleotides: TGCGCCGGCAGCCGTCCGGAGGGGGCGTTCTATGGCCACACCTTC.

This chain joins TRBV6-2 or TRBV6-3 and TRBJ1-2, with D uncertain. Germline CDR1 and CDR2: MNHEY and SVGEGT. CDR3 length equals 13 residues. V was trimmed by 4 bases and J by 6 bases, leaving 12 bases between them. The CDR3, as DNA: TGTGCCAGCAGTTCCATTGGGAGGGATGGCTACACCTTC. It encodes CASSSIGRDGYTF.

V usage is TRBV20-1 and J usage is TRBJ1-5, with D possibly matching TRBD1 (5 bases). Germline V CDR1 and CDR2: DFQATT, SNEGSKA (reference sequence). CDR3 size: 13 residues. V lost 6 bases, J lost 3 bases, and 12 bases lay in between. This CDR3 reads CSAADGANQPQHF. In nucleotides, the CDR3 is TGCAGTGCAGCAGACGGGGCCAATCAGCCCCAGCATTTT.

This clonotype has just a few counts. This chain connects TRBV7-3 to TRBJ2-5; the match to TRBD2 covers 7 bases. The CDR3 extends over 14 amino acids. CDR1 SGHTA and CDR2 FQGTGA come from the germline V gene. V lost 1 base and J lost 1; bases outside the gene matches: 0. In DNA, the CDR3 is TGTGCCAGCAGCTTAATAGCGGGCCAAGAGACCCAGTACTTC. This encodes CASSLIAGQETQYF.

The gene calls are TRBV20-1 and TRBJ2-7; a possible D gene is TRBD2 (6 bases). The CDR3 loop spans 10 amino acids. Germline CDR1 and CDR2: DFQATT and SNEGSKA (reference sequence). The CDR3 DNA reads as TGCAACGCTGGGAGGTACGAGCAGTACTTC. Translation: CNAGRYEQYF.

This rearrangement joins TRBV6-5 to TRBJ1-1; 8 bases align to TRBD1. Losses at the gene ends were 4 bases for V and 7 bases for J; bases not matched to a gene: 5. There are 13 residues in the CDR3. The germline gives CDR1 MNHEY, CDR2 SVGAGI. Written as DNA, the CDR3 is TGTGCCAGCAGTTCCAGGGGGCGGGATGAAGCTTTCTTT. Translation: CASSSRGRDEAFF.

V and J are TRBV29-1 and TRBJ2-1; the D gene is possibly TRBD1 (6 bases). The assigned J gene may be wrong: the sequence end matches TRBJ2-7 better. Germline loops: CDR1 SQVTM, CDR2 ANQGSEA. This CDR3 comprises 12 residues. The chain's CDR3 is CSVEMDSNEQYF. Here the CDR3 DNA reads TGCAGCGTTGAAATGGACAGCAATGAGCAGTACTTC.

The chain links TRBV9 to TRBJ2-7; TRBD2 matches 11 bases. The length of the CDR3 is 17 residues. Unmatched junction bases numbered 10, after V lost 3 bases and J lost 2 bases. Germline CDR1 SGDLS, CDR2 YYNGEE. Written as DNA, the CDR3 is TGTGCCAGCAGCGCCGGGACTAGCGGAGCCCCCCCCTACGAGCAGTACTTC. Protein product: CASSAGTSGAPPYEQYF.

For the CDR3, the DNA is TGCAGTGCTAGACCCATCGGGACGTCCGTTAACCATGAGCATTTT. It is translated as CSARPIGTSVNHEHF. The rearrangement joins TRBV20-1 to TRBJ1-5; maybe TRBD1 (5 bases). Trimming stripped 2 bases from V and 14 bases from J, with 25 bases between. Germline CDR1 reads DFQATT; CDR2 reads SNEGSKA (reference sequence). The CDR3 contains 15 residues.

In this sample, this clonotype turned up once. The J gene is TRBJ2-5, the V gene TRBV12-3 or TRBV12-4; 9 bases are a match to TRBD1. This CDR3 is built from 15 residues. J gave up 9 bases and V 2 bases, and 10 bases lay outside the gene matches. The CDR3 reads CASSLRDRDHQPQYF. The CDR3 nucleotides are TGTGCCAGCAGTTTAAGGGACAGGGACCATCAGCCCCAGTACTTC.

CDR3 region: CASGLVETGELFF. In nucleotides, the CDR3 is TGTGCTAGTGGTTTGGTAGAAACAGGGGAGCTGTTTTTT. The chain joins TRBV12-5 to TRBJ2-2; D is uncertain. Germline lookup yields CDR1 LGHNT and CDR2 FRNRAP. Trimming took 0 bases from V and 8 from J, leaving 7 bases between them. This CDR3 contains 13 residues.

The chain combines TRBV15 with TRBJ2-3; 7 bases match TRBD2. Germline values: CDR1 LNHNV, CDR2 YYDKDF (reference sequence). The CDR3 has 15 residues. V was pared by 1 base and J by 4 bases, with 5 bases of the junction left unmatched. Here the CDR3 DNA reads TGTGCCACCAGCAGAGGGGGGGGGTCGGCAGATACGCAGTATTTT. Protein sequence: CATSRGGGSADTQYF.

As DNA, the CDR3 is TGCAGTGCTAGTCCCATGCGGGAAGTGGGCTACACCTTC. It yields the protein CSASPMREVGYTF. The chain recombines TRBV20-1 with TRBJ1-2; the D is unclear. V was trimmed by 3 bases and J by 8 bases, leaving 16 bases between them. The CDR3 consists of 13 residues. The germline V gene encodes CDR1 DFQATT and CDR2 SNEGSKA (reference sequence).

This chain joins TRBV10-3 and TRBJ2-5; 9 nucleotides match TRBD1. The CDR3 runs to 18 residues. V lost 3 bases to trimming and J lost 2 bases; unmatched junction nucleotides: 13. Germline CDR1 and CDR2: ENHRY and SYGVKD. The CDR3 region is CAISDPLTGGDGQETQYF. The CDR3 DNA reads TGTGCCATCAGTGACCCCTTGACAGGGGGGGACGGACAAGAGACCCAGTACTTC.

Points on this clonotype: One end of the junction varies from germline; a read error may be responsible. The chain employs TRBV24-1 and TRBJ2-1; D is undetermined. The length of the CDR3 is 15 residues. Germline V gene lookup returns CDR1 KGHDR and CDR2 SFDVKD. The CDR3 region is CASSFKPSSYNEQFF. The CDR3 coding sequence is TGTGCCAGCAGTTTCAAGCCTAGCTCCTACAATGAGCAGTTCTTC.

This clonotype was found many times. The gene calls are TRBV19 and TRBJ1-5, with D unclear. The V gene's germline CDR1 is LNHDA and CDR2 SQIVND (reference sequence). The V end lost 5 bases, the J end lost 11 bases, and 16 bases lay between the germline ends. The CDR3 runs 13 residues. The DNA for the CDR3 is TGTGCCAGTAGTCGTACTGTGGCTCCGGCCCAGCATTTT. Translating it yields CASSRTVAPAQHF. Drawing the rest from reference TRBV19 and TRBJ1-5, the complete variable domain is DGGITQSPKYLFRKEGQNVTLSCEQNLNHDAMYWYRQDPGQGLRLIYYSQIVNDFQKGDIAEGYSVSREKKESFPLTVTSAQKNPTAFYLCASSRTVAPAQHFGDGTRLSIL.

This clonotype was counted at least ten times. The chain combines TRBV14 with TRBJ2-7, with unresolved D. Trimming cost V 2 bases and J 0 bases, with 11 bases left between them. Germline V CDR1 and CDR2: SGHDN, FVKESK. The CDR3 covers 15 residues. The CDR3, as DNA: TGTGCCAGCAGCCAAAGTCAACAGATCTCCTACGAGCAGTACTTC. This gives the protein CASSQSQQISYEQYF.